This T cell receptor (beta chain) was recovered during a study of blood T cell repertoires in COVID-19. Background on the study: T cells, B-cell-depleted T cells, or PBMCs provided the cDNA or gDNA that served as material.

CDR1 and CDR2 (germline): MNHNS, SASEGT. This CDR3 comprises 16 residues. V was clipped by 3 bases and J by 3 bases; unmatched bases: 9. Authors' data handling: From reference gene primer amplification, estimates of nucleated cell counts were derived. This table comes from immunoSEQ multiplex PCR, and its TCRdb copy is limited to in-frame clones, with some not included. V and J calls and clone size are as listed in that table; D and trimming were resolved from the DNA. The data hold some 200,000 clones, with less than 95% observed a single time. This receptor was taken from a man aged 25 to 40 with COVID-19, enrolled during active disease. The chain has TRBV6-1 and TRBJ1-2, with 8 bases fitting TRBD1. The specimen was peripheral blood. CDR3 bases: TGTGCCAGCAGTGAGGGGACAGGAGGTTCGGACTATGGCTACACCTTC. This sequence encodes CASSEGTGGSDYGYTF.